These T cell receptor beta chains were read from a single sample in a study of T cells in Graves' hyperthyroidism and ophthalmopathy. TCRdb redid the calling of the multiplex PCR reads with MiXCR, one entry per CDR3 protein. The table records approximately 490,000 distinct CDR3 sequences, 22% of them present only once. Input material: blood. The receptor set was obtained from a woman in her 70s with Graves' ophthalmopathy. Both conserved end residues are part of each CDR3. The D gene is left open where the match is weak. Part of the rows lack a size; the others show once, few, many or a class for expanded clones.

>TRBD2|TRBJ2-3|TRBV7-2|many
TGTGCCAGCAGCTTGGGAACTAGCGGGAGAGATACGCAGTATTTT
CASSLGTSGRDTQYF
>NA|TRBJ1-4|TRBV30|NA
TGTGCCTGGAATCCCGCGGGGGGATTAGGAAAACTGTTTTTT
CAWNPAGGLGKLFF
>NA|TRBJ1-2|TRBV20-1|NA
TGCAGTGCTAGCCCCGGCTCACATGGCTACACCTTC
CSASPGSHGYTF
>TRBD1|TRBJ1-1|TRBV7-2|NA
TGTGCCAGTCTGACAGGGGGGGGAAAAACTGAAGCTTTCTTT
CASLTGGGKTEAFF
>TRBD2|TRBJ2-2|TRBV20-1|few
TGCAGTGCTAGTTCCAGCGGGATTAACACCGGGGAGCTGTTTTTT
CSASSSGINTGELFF
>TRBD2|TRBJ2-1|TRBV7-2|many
TGTGCCAGCAGCCAATGGAGCGGGAACGGTGAGCAGTTCTTC
CASSQWSGNGEQFF
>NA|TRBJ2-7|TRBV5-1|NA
TGCGCCAGCAGCTTGATCGGGCAAGGGAGCTACGAGCAGTACTTC
CASSLIGQGSYEQYF
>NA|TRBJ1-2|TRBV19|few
TGTGCCAGTAGACAGGGTCATGGCTACACCTTC
CASRQGHGYTF
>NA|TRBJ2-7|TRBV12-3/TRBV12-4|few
TGTGCCAGTGTAAAGGGGGGAGGCCACGAGCAGTACTTC
CASVKGGGHEQYF
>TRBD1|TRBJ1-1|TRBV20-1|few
TGCAGTGCTCGGCGGACAGGGGCAGGGGATACTGAAGCTTTCTTT
CSARRTGAGDTEAFF
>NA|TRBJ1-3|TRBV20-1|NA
TGCAGTGCTAGAAGAAACAGTGCTGGAAACACCATATATTTT
CSARRNSAGNTIYF
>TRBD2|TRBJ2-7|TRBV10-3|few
TGTGCCATCAGGGCCACTAGCGGGAGGGACTCCTACGAGCAGTACTTC
CAIRATSGRDSYEQYF
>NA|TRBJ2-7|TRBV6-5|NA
TGTGCCAGCAGTTACTCGTCGTTCCTGACAGAGAGCTCCTACGAGCAGTACTTC
CASSYSSFLTESSYEQYF
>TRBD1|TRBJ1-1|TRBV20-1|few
TGCAGTGCTAGAGACCCCGTAGGACAGGGGGGCGGCACTGAAGCTTTCTTT
CSARDPVGQGGGTEAFF
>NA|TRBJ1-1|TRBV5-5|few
TGTGCCAGCAGCTTGGTGGTTTTGGGCACTGAAGCTTTCTTT
CASSLVVLGTEAFF
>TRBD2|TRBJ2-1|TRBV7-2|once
TGTGCCAGCAGCTTACAAGCGGGAGGGGCCAATGAGCAGCTCTTC
CASSLQAGGANEQLF
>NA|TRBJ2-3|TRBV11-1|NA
TGTGCCAGCAGCTTGGGTGCAGGGGGGAGTGCGAGCACAGATACGCAGTATTTT
CASSLGAGGSASTDTQYF
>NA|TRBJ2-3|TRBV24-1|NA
TGTGCCACCAGTGATTCTTGGGGAGGAGGGCACGCAGATACGCAGTATTTT
CATSDSWGGGHADTQYF
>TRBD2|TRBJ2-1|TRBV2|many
TGTGCCAGCAGACCCGGGAGCGGGAGGTACAATGAGCAGTTCTTC
CASRPGSGRYNEQFF
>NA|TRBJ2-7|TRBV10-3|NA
TGTGCCATCAGTGAGTCGTTCGGAGGGACATACGAGCAGTACTTC
CAISESFGGTYEQYF
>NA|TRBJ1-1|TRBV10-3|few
TGTGCCATCTTCGCGGGGGGGGGCACAGGTGCCGCGGTGAACACTGAAGCTTTCTTT
CAIFAGGGTGAAVNTEAFF
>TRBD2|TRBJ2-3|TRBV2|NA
TGTGCCAGCAGGGCGGGAGGGGGGCGGGACTACACAGATACGCAGTATTTT
CASRAGGGRDYTDTQYF
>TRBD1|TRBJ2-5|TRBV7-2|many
TGTGCCAGCAGCAAGACAGGGTTAAAAGAGACCCAGTACTTC
CASSKTGLKETQYF
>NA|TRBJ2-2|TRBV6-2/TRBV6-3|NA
TGTGCCAGCGCCGTAACCGGGGAGCTGTTTTTT
CASAVTGELFF
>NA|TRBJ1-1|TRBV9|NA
TGTGCCAGCAGCGTAGGATCGATCATGAACACTGAAGCTTTCTTT
CASSVGSIMNTEAFF
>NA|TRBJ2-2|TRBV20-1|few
TGCAGTGCTAGAGGCGTGGGGGCCGGGGAGCTGTTTTTT
CSARGVGAGELFF
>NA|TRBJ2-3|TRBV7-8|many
TGTGCCAGCAGCCGGGTAGACCCAGATACGCAGTATTTT
CASSRVDPDTQYF
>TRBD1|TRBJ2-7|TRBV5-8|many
TGTGCCAGCAGCTTGGGGGGACAGGTAATCCTAAACGAGCAGTACTTC
CASSLGGQVILNEQYF
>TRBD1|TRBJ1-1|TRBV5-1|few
TGCGCCAGCAGCTACCCGACAGGGATGAACACTGAAGCTTTCTTT
CASSYPTGMNTEAFF
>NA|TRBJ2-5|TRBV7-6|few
TGTGCCAGCAGCCCGGGTCGGGAGACCCAGTACTTC
CASSPGRETQYF
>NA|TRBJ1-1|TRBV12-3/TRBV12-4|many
TGTGCCAGCAGTTTTGGGGACCGCACTGAAGCTTTCTTT
CASSFGDRTEAFF
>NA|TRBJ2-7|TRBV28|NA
TGTGCCAGCAGTTTATGGACTGGGGAACACGTTTACGAGCAGTACTTC
CASSLWTGEHVYEQYF
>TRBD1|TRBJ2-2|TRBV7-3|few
TGTGCCAGCGGGACAGGGGGCCTCACCGGGGAGCTGTTTTTT
CASGTGGLTGELFF
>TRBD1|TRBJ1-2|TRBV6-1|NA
TGTGCCAGCAGGAAGACAGGGGAGGGCGGCTACACCTTC
CASRKTGEGGYTF
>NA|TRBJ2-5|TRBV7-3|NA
TGTGCCAGCAGCCCCTCGAACGGCGAGACCCAGTACTTC
CASSPSNGETQYF
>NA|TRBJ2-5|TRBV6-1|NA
TGTGCCAGCAGTACCCCCGGGATGGGTGGGGAGACCCAGTACTTC
CASSTPGMGGETQYF
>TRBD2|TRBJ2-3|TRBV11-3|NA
TGTGCCAGCAGCCAAGATAGCGGGAGGACAGATACGCAGTATTTT
CASSQDSGRTDTQYF
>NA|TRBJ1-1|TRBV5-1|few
TGCGCCAGCAGCCAAGGGCCGGGCACTGAAGCTTTCTTT
CASSQGPGTEAFF
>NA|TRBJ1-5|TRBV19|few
TGTGCCAGTAGTATCCTTGGGGGGGCCATCTATAGCAATCAGCCCCAGCATTTT
CASSILGGAIYSNQPQHF
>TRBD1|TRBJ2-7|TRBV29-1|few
TGCAGCGTTGGCAAGGGGACAGGGGGCCACGAGCAGTACTTC
CSVGKGTGGHEQYF
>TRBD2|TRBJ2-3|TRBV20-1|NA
TGCAGTGCTACTCAGCGGGGGAACACAGATACGCAGTATTTT
CSATQRGNTDTQYF
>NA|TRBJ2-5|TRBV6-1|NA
TGTGCCAGCAGTCGTTGGGGCCAAGAGACCCAGTACTTC
CASSRWGQETQYF
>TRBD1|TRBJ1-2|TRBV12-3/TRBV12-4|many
TGTGCCAGCAGTTTACACGGGACAGGGGGAAGCTATGGCTACACCTTC
CASSLHGTGGSYGYTF
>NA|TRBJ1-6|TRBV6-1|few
TGTGCCAGCAGTGAATTTTGGGTGGAGTCGAGCTCCTATAATTCACCCCTCCACTTT
CASSEFWVESSSYNSPLHF